The 15 T cell receptor beta chains below were found in one sample sequenced in a study of early T cells in non-severe SARS-CoV-2 infection. One entry per CDR3 protein results from TCRdb running MiXCR on the 5' RACE reads. The table has fewer than 25,000 distinct CDR3 sequences, about 3.8% seen once. The sample consisted of whole blood. The receptors derive from an adult who was a healthcare worker with PCR-confirmed SARS-CoV-2 infection or an uninfected control (not recorded which).

By share of the sample, this clonotype is medium-sized. The rearrangement links TRBV6-5 to TRBJ1-1; no definite D call. The CDR3 is 14 residues long. With 6 bases removed from V and 1 base from J, the gap between germline ends came to 12 bases. The germline V gene encodes CDR1 MNHEY and CDR2 SVGAGI. The CDR3 here is CASSPDTWNTEAFF. The CDR3 DNA reads TGTGCCAGCAGCCCTGACACTTGGAACACTGAAGCTTTCTTT.

There are many counts of this clonotype. This sequence joins TRBV29-1 and TRBJ1-6, with 7 bases fitting TRBD1. Germline assignment: CDR1 SQVTM and CDR2 ANQGSEA. Trimming took 6 bases from V and 16 from J; bases not matched to a gene: 12. This CDR3 has 12 amino acids. The CDR3 region has the DNA TGCAGCGTGAGACAGGGCCTAGGAGATCTCCACTTT. It encodes CSVRQGLGDLHF.

The sample holds many counts of this clonotype. This rearrangement joins TRBV6-6 to TRBJ1-5, with D possibly being TRBD1 (5 bases). Trimming pared 6 bases from V and 5 bases from J, leaving 20 bases between. CDR3 length: 16 residues. Germline V gene lookup returns CDR1 MNHNY and CDR2 SVGAGI (reference sequence). The CDR3: CASRPFQGPVDQPQHF. The CDR3 DNA sequence: TGTGCCAGCAGACCGTTCCAGGGTCCCGTTGATCAGCCCCAGCATTTT.

In this sample, this clonotype turned up many times. The chain is built from TRBV12-3 or TRBV12-4 and TRBJ2-1; 8 bases map to TRBD1. Losses at the gene ends were 6 bases for V and 2 bases for J; bases not matched to a gene: 6. CDR3 length: 15 residues. The CDR3 sequence: CASRPSGGTYNEQFF. CDR3 in DNA: TGTGCCAGCAGACCTTCAGGGGGCACCTACAATGAGCAGTTCTTC.

By share, this clonotype ranks as medium-sized (0.01 to 0.1%). This chain links TRBV5-3 with TRBJ1-1; no reliable D call. TRBV5-3 is identified as an open reading frame with a role that is uncertain. The germline V and J ends were trimmed by 0 bases and 1 base, with 10 bases remaining between them. The CDR3 totals 15 residues. CDR3 region: CARSLVRRENTEAFF. The CDR3 bases are TGTGCCAGAAGCTTGGTGCGGAGGGAGAACACTGAAGCTTTCTTT.

This clonotype was detected many times. V usage is TRBV5-1 and J usage is TRBJ1-1; D is unclear. The ends were cut back, 3 bases at V and 4 bases at J, with 10 bases in the middle. Germline V lookup: CDR1 SGHRS, CDR2 YFSETQ. This CDR3 contains 13 residues. CDR3 amino acids: CASSYEKVTEAFF. CDR3 coding DNA: TGCGCCAGCAGCTATGAAAAAGTCACTGAAGCTTTCTTT.

This clonotype was recorded many times. CDR3 in amino acids: CASSEDWGNEKLFF. CDR3 in DNA: TGTGCCAGCAGTGAAGATTGGGGGAATGAAAAACTGTTTTTT. The V and J genes are TRBV2 and TRBJ1-4, with D possibly TRBD1 on 5 matching bases. The ends were cut back, 1 base at V and 5 bases at J, with 8 bases in the middle. The germline V gene encodes CDR1 SNHLY and CDR2 FYNNEI. The CDR3 is made up of 14 amino acids.

The gene calls are TRBV6-2 or TRBV6-3 and TRBJ1-3, with D unresolved. The CDR3 has 14 residues. The V gene's germline CDR1 is MNHEY and CDR2 SVGEGT. The V end was cut by 6 bases, the J end by 0 bases, with 9 bases between. CDR3 in DNA: TGTGCCAGCAGCTCCACGTACTCTGGAAACACCATATATTTT. It codes for CASSSTYSGNTIYF.

This clonotype counts as medium-sized. The chain is built from TRBV6-5 and TRBJ2-7; TRBD2 might be the D (5 bases). The ends were cut back, 3 bases at V and 2 bases at J, with 11 bases in the middle. The CDR3 has 14 amino acids. CDR1 and CDR2 from the germline V gene are MNHEY and SVGAGI. CDR3 sequence reads: CASSYLEGTYEQYF. The CDR3 region has the DNA TGTGCCAGCAGTTATCTTGAGGGAACCTACGAGCAGTACTTC.

The sample holds many counts of this clonotype. The J gene is TRBJ2-3, the V gene TRBV7-2; 9 positions agree with TRBD2. The CDR3 consists of 17 residues. CDR1 and CDR2 (germline): SGHTA, FQGNSA. V lost 0 bases, J lost 2 bases, and 6 bases stayed unmatched. The CDR3: CASSLAQLAGHTDTQYF. The CDR3 nucleotides are TGTGCCAGCAGCTTAGCGCAGCTAGCGGGGCACACAGATACGCAGTATTTT.

This clonotype was counted at least ten times. This chain connects TRBV7-2 to TRBJ2-2; the D is unclear. V was cut by 5 bases and J by 3 bases, with 10 bases left in between. CDR1 and CDR2 from the germline V gene are SGHTA and FQGNSA. The CDR3 length is 14 residues. CDR3 nucleotides: TGTGCCAGCAGCCCCACAACTTACACCGGGGAGCTGTTTTTT. It codes for CASSPTTYTGELFF. The variable domain in full, completed from reference TRBV7-2 and TRBJ2-2, reads GAGVSQSPSNKVTEKGKDVELRCDPISGHTALYWYRQSLGQGLEFLIYFQGNSAPDKSGLPSDRFSAERTGGSVSTLTIQRTQQEDSAVYLCASSPTTYTGELFFGEGSRLTVL.

This clonotype has ten or more counts. The chain combines TRBV19 with TRBJ1-2, with D perhaps TRBD1 (6 bases). The V gene's germline CDR1 is LNHDA and CDR2 SQIVND (reference sequence). Trimming removed 3 bases at V and 1 base at J, with 12 bases between. The CDR3 runs 15 residues. The CDR3 spells CASSIGGGLNYGYTF. CDR3 coding DNA: TGTGCCAGTAGTATTGGCGGGGGCCTTAACTATGGCTACACCTTC.

This clonotype has a count of ten or more. The CDR3 spells CATSRVGEGLNYGYTF. The CDR3 region has the DNA TGTGCCACCAGCAGAGTTGGGGAGGGCCTTAACTATGGCTACACCTTC. J is TRBJ1-2 and V is TRBV15; the D is unclear. The germline CDR1 and CDR2 sequences are LNHNV and YYDKDF (reference sequence). V shed 1 base and J shed 1 base, with 13 bases lying between them. The CDR3 sequence is 16 residues long.

This clonotype was counted many times. V usage is TRBV7-6 and J usage is TRBJ2-7; 7 positions agree with TRBD2. The junction had 5 bases not matched to a gene; V was cut back by 0 bases and J by 0 bases. This CDR3 spans 16 amino acids. Germline loops: CDR1 SGHVS, CDR2 FNYEAQ. The DNA of the CDR3 is TGTGCCAGCAGCTTAGCGCTGGGGGAGGGCTCCTACGAGCAGTACTTC. Translation gives CASSLALGEGSYEQYF.

This clonotype was detected many times. The genes are TRBV6-5 and TRBJ1-4; TRBD1 might be the D (5 bases). The V end was cut by 5 bases, the J end by 6 bases, with 10 bases between. CDR1 and CDR2 (germline): MNHEY, SVGAGI. The CDR3 totals 13 residues. DNA for the CDR3: TGTGCCAGCAGTCCCCAAGGGGATGAAAAACTGTTTTTT. It translates to CASSPQGDEKLFF.